Shown below are 10 T cell receptor beta chains from a single sample sequenced in a study of T cell responses to AZD1222 COVID-19 vaccine. Profiled with immunoSEQ multiplex PCR; TCRdb holds only in-frame clones, not every one. The data show around 160,000 clones, under 95% seen once. Here the sequenced sample was peripheral blood, taken on day 0 of MenACWY control vaccination. All receptors come from an adult in good health.

The V call is TRBV7-9, the J call TRBJ2-2; D might be TRBD2 (7 bases). The germline gives CDR1 SEHNR, CDR2 FQNEAQ (reference sequence). The CDR3 runs to 17 residues. The V gene lost 5 bases and the J gene lost 4 bases, with 20 bases spanning the gap. The CDR3 DNA reads TGTGCCAGCAGCCCCTTGGGGGGGGCGATTATCACCGGGGAGCTGTTTTTT. It codes for CASSPLGGAIITGELFF.

This chain uses TRBV5-3 with TRBJ1-3, with 8 bases matching TRBD1. TRBV5-3 is an ORF; its function is uncertain. J gave up 0 bases and V 10 bases, and 3 bases lay outside the gene matches. The CDR3 contains 13 residues. The CDR3 DNA reads as TGTGCCCCAGGGGGCCCCTCTGGAAACACCATATATTTT. Encoded protein: CAPGGPSGNTIYF.

The rearrangement links TRBV5-1 to TRBJ1-4; D gene uncertain. The CDR3 is made up of 15 amino acids. Trimming took off 2 bases at V and 3 bases at J, with 11 bases between the two ends. The V gene's germline CDR1 is SGHRS and CDR2 YFSETQ. The CDR3 DNA follows: TGCGCCAGCAGCTTTGCGCTGGGAGCTAATGAAAAACTGTTTTTT. It translates to CASSFALGANEKLFF.

The chain is built from TRBV10-1 and TRBJ2-2; D not certain. CDR3 length: 14 residues. V lost 3 bases, J lost 0 bases, and 5 bases lay in between. Germline CDR1 is WNHNN and CDR2 is SYGVQD (reference sequence). The CDR3 nucleotides are TGCGCCAGCAGTGACAGTCCGAACACCGGGGAGCTGTTTTTT. As protein: CASSDSPNTGELFF.

The chain joins TRBV2 to TRBJ1-6; D might be TRBD1 (6 bases). Per the germline V gene, CDR1 is SNHLY and CDR2 is FYNNEI. Trimming took off 6 bases at V and 7 bases at J, with 16 bases between the two ends. The CDR3 totals 15 residues. The CDR3 DNA sequence: TGTGCCAGCAGGGGTGGAGGGGGGCCCAATTCACCCCTCCACTTT. Amino acids: CASRGGGGPNSPLHF.

This chain connects TRBV5-1 to TRBJ2-1, with D possibly matching TRBD2 (5 bases). The CDR3 length is 15 residues. The V and J ends lost 0 bases and 5 bases respectively, with 12 bases between them. CDR1 SGHRS and CDR2 YFSETQ come from the germline V gene. This chain's CDR3 is CASSLAAGPHNEQFF. For the CDR3, the DNA is TGCGCCAGCAGCTTGGCGGCGGGTCCGCACAATGAGCAGTTCTTC.

The rearrangement joins TRBV4-1 to TRBJ1-2; 9 nucleotides agree with TRBD1. Germline lookup yields CDR1 MGHRA and CDR2 YSYEKL. The CDR3 runs to 15 residues. V gave up 6 bases and J gave up 6 bases; unmatched junction bases: 11. CDR3 nucleotide sequence: TGCGCCAGCAGGGACTTGTTTGACAGGGGGGATGGCTACACCTTC. Translating it yields CASRDLFDRGDGYTF.

The V gene is TRBV5-6, the J gene TRBJ2-2; TRBD2 might be the D (6 bases). CDR1 SGHDT and CDR2 YYEEEE come from the germline V gene. CDR3 size: 15 residues. Trimming took 0 bases from V and 0 from J, leaving 6 bases between them. CDR3 protein: CASSLGGTNTGELFF. The CDR3 DNA sequence: TGTGCCAGCAGCTTGGGCGGGACGAACACCGGGGAGCTGTTTTTT.

The chain joins TRBV6-5 to TRBJ1-1; D is undetermined. V was cut by 6 bases and J by 1 base, with 9 bases left in between. Per the germline V gene, CDR1 is MNHEY and CDR2 is SVGAGI. The CDR3 totals 13 residues. The CDR3 DNA is TGTGCCAGCAGCATGACCAGGAACACTGAAGCTTTCTTT. Translating gives CASSMTRNTEAFF.

The V call is TRBV27, the J call TRBJ2-1; 11 bases are a match to TRBD2. The CDR3 runs 15 residues. Germline CDR1 reads MNHEY; CDR2 reads SMNVEV (reference sequence). V lost 7 bases to trimming and J lost 8 bases; unmatched junction nucleotides: 10. The CDR3 here is CASNTLSGRAYEQFF. CDR3 coding DNA: TGTGCCAGCAACACACTTAGCGGGAGGGCCTATGAGCAGTTCTTC.